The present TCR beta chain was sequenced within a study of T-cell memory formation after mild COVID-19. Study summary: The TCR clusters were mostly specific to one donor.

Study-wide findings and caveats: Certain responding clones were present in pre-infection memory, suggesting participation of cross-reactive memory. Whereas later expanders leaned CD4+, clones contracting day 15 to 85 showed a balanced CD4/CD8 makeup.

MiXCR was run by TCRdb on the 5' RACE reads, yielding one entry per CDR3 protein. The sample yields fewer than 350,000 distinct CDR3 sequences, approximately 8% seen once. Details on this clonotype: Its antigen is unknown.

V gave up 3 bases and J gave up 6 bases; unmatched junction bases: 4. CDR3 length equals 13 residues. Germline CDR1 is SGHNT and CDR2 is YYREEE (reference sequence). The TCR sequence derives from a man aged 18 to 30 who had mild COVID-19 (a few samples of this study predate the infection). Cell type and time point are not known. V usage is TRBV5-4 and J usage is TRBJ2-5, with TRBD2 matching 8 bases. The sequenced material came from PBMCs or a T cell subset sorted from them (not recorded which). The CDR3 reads CASSSGGMKTQYF. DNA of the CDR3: TGTGCCAGCAGCTCGGGGGGGATGAAGACCCAGTACTTC.